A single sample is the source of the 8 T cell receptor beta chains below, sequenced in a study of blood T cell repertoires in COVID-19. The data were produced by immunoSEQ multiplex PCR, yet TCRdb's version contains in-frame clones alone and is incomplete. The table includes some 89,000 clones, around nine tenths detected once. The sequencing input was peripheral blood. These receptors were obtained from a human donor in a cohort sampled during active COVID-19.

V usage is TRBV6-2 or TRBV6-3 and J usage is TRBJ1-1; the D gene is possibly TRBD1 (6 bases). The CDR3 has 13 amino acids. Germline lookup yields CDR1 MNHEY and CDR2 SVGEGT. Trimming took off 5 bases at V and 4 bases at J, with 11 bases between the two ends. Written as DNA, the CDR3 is TGTGCCAGCAGTGCGGACAGATTCACTGAAGCTTTCTTT. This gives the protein CASSADRFTEAFF.

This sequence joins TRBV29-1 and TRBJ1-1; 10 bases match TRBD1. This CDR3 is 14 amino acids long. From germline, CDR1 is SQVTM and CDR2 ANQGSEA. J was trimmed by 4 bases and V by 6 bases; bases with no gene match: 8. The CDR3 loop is CSVSTGGAGTEAFF. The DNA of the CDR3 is TGCAGCGTCTCGACAGGGGGCGCGGGCACTGAAGCTTTCTTT. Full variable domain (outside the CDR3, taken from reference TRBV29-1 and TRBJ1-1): SAVISQKPSRDICQRGTSLTIQCQVDSQVTMMFWYRQQPGQSLTLIATANQGSEATYESGFVIDKFPISRPNLTFSTLTVSNMSPEDSSIYLCSVSTGGAGTEAFFGQGTRLTVV.

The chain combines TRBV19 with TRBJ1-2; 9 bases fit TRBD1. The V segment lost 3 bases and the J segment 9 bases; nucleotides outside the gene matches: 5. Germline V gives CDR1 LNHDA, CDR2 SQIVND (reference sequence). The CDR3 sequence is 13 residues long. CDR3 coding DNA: TGTGCCAGTAGTATTGGACAGGGGAGGAGCTACACCTTC. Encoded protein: CASSIGQGRSYTF.

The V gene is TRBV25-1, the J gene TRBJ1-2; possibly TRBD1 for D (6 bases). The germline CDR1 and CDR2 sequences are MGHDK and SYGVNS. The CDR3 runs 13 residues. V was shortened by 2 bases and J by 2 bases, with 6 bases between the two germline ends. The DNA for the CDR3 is TGTGCCAGCAGTGAACAGGGGAACTATGGCTACACCTTC. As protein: CASSEQGNYGYTF.

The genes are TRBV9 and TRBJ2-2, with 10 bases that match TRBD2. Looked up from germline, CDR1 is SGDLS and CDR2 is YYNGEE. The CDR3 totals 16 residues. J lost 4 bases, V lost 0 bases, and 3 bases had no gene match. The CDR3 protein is CASSVGGTSVTGELFF. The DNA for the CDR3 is TGTGCCAGCAGCGTAGGGGGGACTAGCGTCACCGGGGAGCTGTTTTTT. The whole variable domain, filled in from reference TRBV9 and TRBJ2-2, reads DSGVTQTPKHLITATGQRVTLRCSPRSGDLSVYWYQQSLDQGLQFLIQYYNGEERAKGNILERFSAQQFPDLHSELNLSSLELGDSALYFCASSVGGTSVTGELFFGEGSRLTVL.

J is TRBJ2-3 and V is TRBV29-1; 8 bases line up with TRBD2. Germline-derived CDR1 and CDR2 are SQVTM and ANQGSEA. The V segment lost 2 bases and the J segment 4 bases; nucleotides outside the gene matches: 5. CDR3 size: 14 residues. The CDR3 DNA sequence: TGCAGCGTTGAACCCAGCGGGGGCGCAGATACGCAGTATTTT. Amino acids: CSVEPSGGADTQYF.

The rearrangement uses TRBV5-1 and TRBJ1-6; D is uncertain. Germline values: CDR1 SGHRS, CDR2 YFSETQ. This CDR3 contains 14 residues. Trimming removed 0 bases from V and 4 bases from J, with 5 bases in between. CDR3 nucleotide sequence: TGCGCCAGCAGCTTGGGGACTTATAATTCACCCCTCCACTTT. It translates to CASSLGTYNSPLHF.

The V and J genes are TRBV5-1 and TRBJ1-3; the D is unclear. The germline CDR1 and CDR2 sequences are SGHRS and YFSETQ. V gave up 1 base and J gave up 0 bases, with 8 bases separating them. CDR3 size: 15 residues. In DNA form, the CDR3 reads TGCGCCAGCAGCTTGACTTTTCTCTCTGGAAACACCATATATTTT. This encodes CASSLTFLSGNTIYF.